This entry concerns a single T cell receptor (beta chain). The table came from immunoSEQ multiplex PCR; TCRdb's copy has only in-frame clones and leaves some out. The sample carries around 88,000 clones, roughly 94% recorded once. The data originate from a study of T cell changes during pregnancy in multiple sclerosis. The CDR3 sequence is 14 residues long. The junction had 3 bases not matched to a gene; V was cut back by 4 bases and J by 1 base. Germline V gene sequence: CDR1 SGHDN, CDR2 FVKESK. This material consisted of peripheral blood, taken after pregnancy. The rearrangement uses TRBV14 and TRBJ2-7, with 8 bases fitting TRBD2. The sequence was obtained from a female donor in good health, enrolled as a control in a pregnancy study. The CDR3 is CASSLAGLSYEQYF. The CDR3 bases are TGTGCCAGCAGCCTAGCGGGGCTTTCCTACGAGCAGTACTTC.